Following are 5 T cell receptor beta chains from one sample sequenced in a study of blood T cell repertoires in COVID-19. Only in-frame clones appear in the TCRdb table, and some are missing; sequencing was by immunoSEQ multiplex PCR. The sample consists of 200,000 to 250,000 clones, approximately 90% of them appearing once. Sequencing used PBMCs or T cells enriched from blood (not recorded which). These receptors all come from a middle-aged man who had recovered from COVID-19.

The chain employs TRBV10-1 and TRBJ1-1; D perhaps matches TRBD1 (6 bases). V was cut by 2 bases and J by 0 bases, with 10 bases left in between. The CDR3 is made up of 15 amino acids. CDR1 and CDR2 (germline): WNHNN, SYGVQD (reference sequence). CDR3 sequence (DNA): TGCGCCAGCAGTGAGGTCGACAGGCTGAACACTGAAGCTTTCTTT. It is translated as CASSEVDRLNTEAFF.

The gene calls are TRBV7-6 and TRBJ2-5; TRBD1 might be the D (5 bases). The length of the CDR3 is 15 residues. In germline, CDR1 is SGHVS, CDR2 FNYEAQ. Trimming shortened V by 1 base and J by 7 bases, and 16 bases separated the two germline ends. CDR3 loop: CASSLGQGGFGTQYF. CDR3 in DNA: TGTGCCAGCAGCTTAGGGCAGGGTGGGTTCGGGACCCAGTACTTC.

The chain uses TRBV18 and TRBJ2-7, with TRBD2 matching 12 bases. The CDR3 is made up of 16 amino acids. Germline V gene sequence: CDR1 KGHSH, CDR2 LQKENI. V trimming: 6 bases; J trimming: 0 bases; junction bases outside the gene matches: 6. The chain's CDR3 is CASSSGLAGDSYEQYF. The CDR3 nucleotides are TGTGCCAGCTCTTCGGGACTAGCGGGTGACTCCTACGAGCAGTACTTC.

The V and J genes are TRBV7-2 and TRBJ2-5, with D possibly being TRBD1 (6 bases). The CDR3 spans 14 residues. Per the germline V gene, CDR1 is SGHTA and CDR2 is FQGNSA. The germline V and J ends were trimmed by 5 bases and 6 bases, with 16 bases remaining between them. The DNA for the CDR3 is TGTGCCAGCAGCACTCACACAGGGACCCAGACCCAGTACTTC. It specifies CASSTHTGTQTQYF.

The chain is built from TRBV28 and TRBJ1-3; D remains unclear. The CDR3 has 14 residues. CDR1 and CDR2 from the germline V gene are MDHEN and SYDVKM. Trimming cost V 4 bases and J 4 bases, with 11 bases left between them. CDR3 sequence reads: CASSWPLAGNTIYF. The CDR3 nucleotides are TGTGCCAGCAGTTGGCCTTTAGCCGGAAACACCATATATTTT.